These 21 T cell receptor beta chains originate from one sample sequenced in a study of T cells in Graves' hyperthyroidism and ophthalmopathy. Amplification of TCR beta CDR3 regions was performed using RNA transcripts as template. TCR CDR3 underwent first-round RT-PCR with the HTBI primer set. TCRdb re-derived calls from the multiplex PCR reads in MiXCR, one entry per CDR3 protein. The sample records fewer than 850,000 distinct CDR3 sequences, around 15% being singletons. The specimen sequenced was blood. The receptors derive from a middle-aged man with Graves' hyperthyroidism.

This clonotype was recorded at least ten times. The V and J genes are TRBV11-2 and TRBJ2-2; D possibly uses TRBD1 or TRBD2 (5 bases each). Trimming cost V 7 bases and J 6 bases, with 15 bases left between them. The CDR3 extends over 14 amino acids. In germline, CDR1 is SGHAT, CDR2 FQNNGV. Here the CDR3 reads CASIRGLGAGELFF. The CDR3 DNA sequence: TGTGCCAGCATACGGGGCCTTGGCGCCGGGGAGCTGTTTTTT. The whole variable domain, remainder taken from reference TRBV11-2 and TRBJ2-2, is EAGVAQSPRYKIIEKRQSVAFWCNPISGHATLYWYQQILGQGPKLLIQFQNNGVVDDSQLPKDRFSAERLKGVDSTLKIQPAKLEDSAVYLCASIRGLGAGELFFGEGSRLTVL.

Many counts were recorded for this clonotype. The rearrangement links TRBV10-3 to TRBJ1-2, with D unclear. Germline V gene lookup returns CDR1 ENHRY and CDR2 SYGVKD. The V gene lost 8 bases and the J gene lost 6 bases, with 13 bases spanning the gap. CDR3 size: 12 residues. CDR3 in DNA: TGTGCCATCTTCGGAGGGTTGGATGGCTACACCTTC. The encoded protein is CAIFGGLDGYTF.

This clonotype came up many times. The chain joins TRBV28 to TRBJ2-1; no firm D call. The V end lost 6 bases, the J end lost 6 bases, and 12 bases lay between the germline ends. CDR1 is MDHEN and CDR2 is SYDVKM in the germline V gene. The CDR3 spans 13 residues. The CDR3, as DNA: TGTGCCAGCAGCCTTCGAGTAGGCAATGAGCAGTTCTTC. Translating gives CASSLRVGNEQFF.

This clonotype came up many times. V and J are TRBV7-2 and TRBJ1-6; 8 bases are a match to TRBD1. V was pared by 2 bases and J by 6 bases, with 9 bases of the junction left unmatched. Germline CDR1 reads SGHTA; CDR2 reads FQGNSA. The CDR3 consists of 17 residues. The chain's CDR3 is CASSLLSTGGGNSPLHF. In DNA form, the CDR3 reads TGTGCCAGCAGCTTATTATCCACAGGGGGTGGTAATTCACCCCTCCACTTT.

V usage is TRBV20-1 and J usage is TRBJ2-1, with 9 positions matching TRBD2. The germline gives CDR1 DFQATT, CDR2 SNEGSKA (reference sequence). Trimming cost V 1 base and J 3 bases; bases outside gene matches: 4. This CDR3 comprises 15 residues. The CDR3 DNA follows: TGCAGTGCTAGAGGAACTAGCGGGTACTACAATGAGCAGTTCTTC. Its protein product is CSARGTSGYYNEQFF.

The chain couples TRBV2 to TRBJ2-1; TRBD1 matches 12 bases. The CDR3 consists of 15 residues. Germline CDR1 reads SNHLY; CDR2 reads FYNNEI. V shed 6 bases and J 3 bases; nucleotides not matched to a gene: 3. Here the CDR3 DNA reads TGTGCCAGCAGCGGGACAGGGGGCAACTACAATGAGCAGTTCTTC. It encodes CASSGTGGNYNEQFF.

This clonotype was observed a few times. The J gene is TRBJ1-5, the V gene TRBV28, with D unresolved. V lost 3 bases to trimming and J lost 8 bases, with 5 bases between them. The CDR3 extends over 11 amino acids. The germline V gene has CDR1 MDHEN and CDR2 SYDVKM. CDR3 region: CASSFREPQHF. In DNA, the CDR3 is TGTGCCAGCAGTTTTAGGGAGCCCCAGCATTTT.

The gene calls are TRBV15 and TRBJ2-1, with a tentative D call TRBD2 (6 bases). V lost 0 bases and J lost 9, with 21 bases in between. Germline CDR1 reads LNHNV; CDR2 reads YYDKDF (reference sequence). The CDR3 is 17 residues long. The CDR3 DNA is TGTGCCACCAGCAGAGATCTAGGTGGAGGGATGACCAGTGAGCAGTTCTTC. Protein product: CATSRDLGGGMTSEQFF.

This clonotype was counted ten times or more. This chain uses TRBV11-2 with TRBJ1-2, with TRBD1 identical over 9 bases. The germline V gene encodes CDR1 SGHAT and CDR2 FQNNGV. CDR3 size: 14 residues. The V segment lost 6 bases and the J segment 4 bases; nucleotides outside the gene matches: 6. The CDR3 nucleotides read TGTGCCAGCAGGGCGACAGGGGGATCCTATGGCTACACCTTC. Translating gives CASRATGGSYGYTF.

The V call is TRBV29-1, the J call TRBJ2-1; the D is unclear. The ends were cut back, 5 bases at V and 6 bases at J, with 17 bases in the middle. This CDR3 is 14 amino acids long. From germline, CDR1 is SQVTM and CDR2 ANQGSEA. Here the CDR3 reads CSVSPGSSPNEQFF. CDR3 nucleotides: TGCAGCGTTAGTCCAGGAAGCAGCCCCAATGAGCAGTTCTTC.

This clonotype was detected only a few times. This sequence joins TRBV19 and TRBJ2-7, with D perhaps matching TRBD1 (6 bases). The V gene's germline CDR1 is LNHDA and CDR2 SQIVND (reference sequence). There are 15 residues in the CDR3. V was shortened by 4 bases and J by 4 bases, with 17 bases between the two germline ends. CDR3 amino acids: CASSRMPGTTYEQYF. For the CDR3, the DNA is TGTGCCAGTAGTAGAATGCCCGGGACAACTTACGAGCAGTACTTC.

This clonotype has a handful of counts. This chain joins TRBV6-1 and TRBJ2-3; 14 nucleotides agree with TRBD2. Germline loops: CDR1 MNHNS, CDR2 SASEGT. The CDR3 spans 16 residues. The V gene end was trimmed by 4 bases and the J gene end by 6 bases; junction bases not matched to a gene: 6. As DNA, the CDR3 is TGTGCCAGCAGTGCGACTAGCGGGAGGGCCGGGGATACGCAGTATTTT. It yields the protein CASSATSGRAGDTQYF.

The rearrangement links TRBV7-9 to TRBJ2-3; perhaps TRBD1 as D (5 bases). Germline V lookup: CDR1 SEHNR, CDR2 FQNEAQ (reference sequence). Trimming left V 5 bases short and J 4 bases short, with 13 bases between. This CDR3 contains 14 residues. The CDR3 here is CASSPKLTADTQYF. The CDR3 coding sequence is TGTGCCAGCAGCCCCAAACTGACAGCAGATACGCAGTATTTT.

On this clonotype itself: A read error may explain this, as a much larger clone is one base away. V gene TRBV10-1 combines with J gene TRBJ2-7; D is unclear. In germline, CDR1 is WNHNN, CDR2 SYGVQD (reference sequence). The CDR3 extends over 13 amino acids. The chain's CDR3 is CASGEHISAEQYF. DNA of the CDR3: TGCGCCAGCGGTGAGCACATATCGGCCGAGCAGTACTTC.

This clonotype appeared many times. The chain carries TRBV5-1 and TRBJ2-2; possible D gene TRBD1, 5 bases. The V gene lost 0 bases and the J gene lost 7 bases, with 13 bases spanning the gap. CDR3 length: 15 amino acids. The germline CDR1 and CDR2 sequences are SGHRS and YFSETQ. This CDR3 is CASSLEGREVGELFF. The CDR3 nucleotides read TGCGCCAGCAGCTTGGAGGGCAGGGAAGTCGGGGAGCTGTTTTTT.

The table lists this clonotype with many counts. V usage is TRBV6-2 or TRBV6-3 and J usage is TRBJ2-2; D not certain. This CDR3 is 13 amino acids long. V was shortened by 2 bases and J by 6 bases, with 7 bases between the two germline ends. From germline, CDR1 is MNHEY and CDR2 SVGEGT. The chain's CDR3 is CASSYVAAGELFF. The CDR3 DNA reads TGTGCCAGCAGTTACGTCGCTGCCGGGGAGCTGTTTTTT.

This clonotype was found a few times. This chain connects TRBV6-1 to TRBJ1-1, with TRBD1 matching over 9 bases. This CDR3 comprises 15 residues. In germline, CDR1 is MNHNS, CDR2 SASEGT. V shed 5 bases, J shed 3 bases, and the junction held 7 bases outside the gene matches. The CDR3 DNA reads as TGTGCCAGCAGTCAAGGACAGGGGAAGGACACTGAAGCTTTCTTT. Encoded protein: CASSQGQGKDTEAFF.

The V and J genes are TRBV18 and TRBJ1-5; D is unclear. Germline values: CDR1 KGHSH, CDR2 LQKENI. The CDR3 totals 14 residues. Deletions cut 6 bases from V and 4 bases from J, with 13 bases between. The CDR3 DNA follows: TGTGCCAGCTCCCGCAAAGAGAGTAATCAGCCCCAGCATTTT. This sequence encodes CASSRKESNQPQHF. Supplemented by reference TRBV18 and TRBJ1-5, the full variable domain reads NAGVMQNPRHLVRRRGQEARLRCSPMKGHSHVYWYRQLPEEGLKFMVYLQKENIIDESGMPKERFSAEFPKEGPSILRIQQVVRGDSAAYFCASSRKESNQPQHFGDGTRLSIL.

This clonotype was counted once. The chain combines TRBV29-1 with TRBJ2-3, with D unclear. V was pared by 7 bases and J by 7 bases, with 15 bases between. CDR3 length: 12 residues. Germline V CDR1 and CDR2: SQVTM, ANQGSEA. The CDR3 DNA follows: TGCAGCGCCACGGACCCAACAAATACGCAGTATTTT. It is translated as CSATDPTNTQYF.

The CDR3 is CASSSFGGGSTGELFF. The CDR3 DNA follows: TGTGCCAGCAGCTCCTTTGGGGGGGGGAGCACCGGGGAGCTGTTTTTT. The V gene is TRBV7-6, the J gene TRBJ2-2; 7 bases align to TRBD2. Germline V gene data show CDR1 as SGHVS and CDR2 as FNYEAQ. CDR3 length equals 16 residues. V trimming: 4 bases; J trimming: 4 bases; junction bases outside the gene matches: 9.

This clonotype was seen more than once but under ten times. CDR3 amino acids: CSVGQGGRGETQYF. The CDR3 DNA reads as TGCAGCGTTGGACAGGGGGGGCGGGGAGAGACCCAGTACTTC. V usage is TRBV29-1 and J usage is TRBJ2-5; 9 positions match TRBD1. The CDR3 sequence is 14 residues long. CDR1 is SQVTM and CDR2 is ANQGSEA in the germline V gene. The ends lost 4 bases at V and 4 bases at J; junction bases unmatched: 7. The whole variable domain, filled in from reference TRBV29-1 and TRBJ2-5, reads SAVISQKPSRDICQRGTSLTIQCQVDSQVTMMFWYRQQPGQSLTLIATANQGSEATYESGFVIDKFPISRPNLTFSTLTVSNMSPEDSSIYLCSVGQGGRGETQYFGPGTRLLVL.